These 7 T cell receptor beta chains share one sample of origin, sequenced in a study of T cells after yellow fever vaccination. TCRdb re-called the 5' RACE reads with MiXCR, one entry per CDR3 protein. The sample includes around 320,000 distinct CDR3 sequences, 4% to 5.5% of them seen just once. This material consisted of PBMCs, taken 15 days after the yellow fever booster vaccination. Source of these receptors: a man aged 18 to 29 who received the YFV17D yellow fever vaccine.

The chain employs TRBV7-6 and TRBJ1-3; perhaps TRBD1 as D (5 bases). From germline, CDR1 is SGHVS and CDR2 FNYEAQ. CDR3 length equals 15 residues. The V end was cut by 4 bases, the J end by 0 bases, with 10 bases between. The CDR3 region has the DNA TGTGCCAGCAGCTCGGGACCGATCTCTGGAAACACCATATATTTT. Translated, it gives CASSSGPISGNTIYF. The complete variable domain, with remaining parts taken from reference TRBV7-6 and TRBJ1-3, reads GAGVSQSPRYKVTKRGQDVALRCDPISGHVSLYWYRQALGQGPEFLTYFNYEAQQDKSGLPNDRFSAERPEGSISTLTIQRTEQRDSAMYRCASSSGPISGNTIYFGEGSWLTVV.

This clonotype came up a few times. The chain employs TRBV10-3 and TRBJ2-3; D unclear. The V end was cut by 3 bases, the J end by 5 bases, with 12 bases between. The CDR3 covers 14 residues. CDR1 and CDR2 (germline): ENHRY, SYGVKD. CDR3 region: CAISEPAARDTQYF. In DNA form, the CDR3 reads TGTGCCATCAGTGAACCGGCAGCCAGAGATACGCAGTATTTT.

This chain joins TRBV29-1 and TRBJ1-1; tentative D call: TRBD1 (6 bases). Deletions cut 4 bases from V and 1 base from J, with 10 bases between. CDR3 length equals 13 residues. From germline, CDR1 is SQVTM and CDR2 ANQGSEA. The CDR3 DNA sequence: TGCAGCGTTGTGGGCAGGGGGAACACTGAAGCTTTCTTT. This gives the protein CSVVGRGNTEAFF.

The chain has TRBV18 and TRBJ2-7; TRBD1 or TRBD2 may be the D gene (6 bases each). Germline CDR1 and CDR2: KGHSH and LQKENI. The ends were cut back, 5 bases at V and 6 bases at J, with 14 bases in the middle. CDR3 length equals 13 residues. Here the CDR3 reads CASSTQGLGEQYV. The CDR3 nucleotides read TGTGCCAGCTCAACACAGGGACTCGGCGAGCAGTACGTC.

The chain links TRBV5-1 to TRBJ2-7; 7 nucleotides align to TRBD1. Germline CDR1 reads SGHRS; CDR2 reads YFSETQ. Trimming cost V 4 bases and J 3 bases; bases outside gene matches: 7. The CDR3 length is 14 residues. The CDR3 DNA sequence: TGCGCCAGCAGCGAACCGGGACAGCACTACGAGCAGTACTTC. This encodes CASSEPGQHYEQYF.

The chain couples TRBV4-2 to TRBJ2-2; 7 bases fit TRBD2. Trimming cost V 1 base and J 0 bases; bases outside gene matches: 2. Germline V gives CDR1 LGHNA, CDR2 YNFKEQ. CDR3 length: 16 residues. The CDR3 protein is CASSQGGGANTGELFF. In DNA form, the CDR3 reads TGTGCCAGCAGCCAAGGTGGGGGGGCGAACACCGGGGAGCTGTTTTTT.

The rearrangement uses TRBV21-1 and TRBJ1-1; TRBD1, the table's D call, was not compared with the DNA. TRBV21-1 is a recognized pseudogene. This CDR3 is built from 14 residues. CDR3 residues: CASSAGTENTEAFF. CDR3 in DNA: TGTGCCAGCAGCGCCGGGACAGAGAACACTGAAGCTTTCTTT.